A selection of T cell receptor beta chains follows, all from one sample in a study of regulatory T cells in long-lasting Graves disease. TCRdb reprocessed the multiplex PCR reads via MiXCR and lists one record per CDR3 protein. The sample lists under 300,000 distinct CDR3 sequences; approximately 20% were seen once. Source: peripheral blood mononuclear cells (PBMCs), taken at new diagnosis, from a patient treated with antithyroid drugs. These receptors originate from a female donor with Graves disease. Both conserved end residues are part of each CDR3. The order of the fields is D gene, clone size, J gene, V gene, CDR3 protein, CDR3 DNA. D genes are given only for firm matches. Size values are once, few and many counts, or a class for expanded clones, and some rows have none.

>-|-|TRBJ2-5|TRBV4-1
CASSQTQPDKETQYF
TGCGCCAGCAGCCAGACCCAGCCCGATAAAGAGACCCAGTACTTC
>TRBD1|many|TRBJ2-2|TRBV11-1
CASSRATDRAGGELFF
TGTGCCAGCAGTAGGGCAACGGACAGGGCGGGCGGGGAGCTGTTTTTT
>TRBD2|many|TRBJ2-3|TRBV20-1
CSATGPSLAGVIDTQYF
TGCAGTGCTACCGGGCCGAGCCTAGCGGGAGTGATAGATACGCAGTATTTT
>-|many|TRBJ2-7|TRBV12-3/TRBV12-4
CASTRYGTTSSYEQYF
TGTGCCAGCACCCGATACGGGACAACGAGCTCCTACGAGCAGTACTTC
>-|many|TRBJ2-7|TRBV3-1
CASSLRPEPEQYF
TGTGCCAGCAGCCTCCGGCCGGAGCCAGAGCAGTACTTC
>-|many|TRBJ1-5|TRBV10-2
CASSESPNDGSREPQHF
TGCGCCAGCAGTGAGTCTCCGAATGACGGATCCCGGGAACCCCAGCATTTT
>TRBD2|many|TRBJ2-7|TRBV6-1
CASSQTGGKTDEQYF
TGTGCCAGCAGCCAAACGGGGGGGAAAACGGACGAGCAGTACTTC
>-|many|TRBJ2-7|TRBV18
CASSPPVALYEQYF
TGTGCCAGCTCCCCACCCGTAGCGCTTTACGAGCAGTACTTC
>TRBD2|-|TRBJ2-3|TRBV28
CASSFGSSGRLTQYF
TGTGCCAGCAGTTTCGGTTCTAGCGGGAGGCTTACGCAGTATTTT
>TRBD2|-|TRBJ2-1|TRBV20-1
CSAARTSGINNEQFF
TGCAGTGCTGCTCGGACTAGCGGGATTAACAATGAGCAGTTCTTC